The 4 T cell receptor beta chains listed next were all sequenced from one sample in a study of T cell responses to AZD1222 COVID-19 vaccine. Method: immunoSEQ multiplex PCR; TCRdb's copy keeps in-frame clones and lacks some. The sample shows around 140,000 clones, 80% to 90% of them seen only once. Material: peripheral blood, obtained on day 0 of AZD1222 vaccination. Receptor source: an adult in good health.

V and J are TRBV6-5 and TRBJ1-1; possibly TRBD1 for D (6 bases). V lost 2 bases and J lost 0, with 13 bases in between. The germline V gene encodes CDR1 MNHEY and CDR2 SVGAGI. The CDR3 runs to 16 residues. CDR3 amino acids: CASSYGGGVMNTEAFF. The DNA for the CDR3 is TGTGCCAGCAGTTACGGGGGGGGCGTCATGAACACTGAAGCTTTCTTT.

In its sample, this clone was seen once. The V gene is TRBV27, the J gene TRBJ2-1; 10 nucleotides match TRBD2. The V gene end was trimmed by 5 bases and the J gene end by 4 bases; junction bases not matched to a gene: 5. Germline V gives CDR1 MNHEY, CDR2 SMNVEV (reference sequence). The CDR3 sequence is 15 residues long. DNA for the CDR3: TGTGCCAGCAGTCGCACTAGCGGGGCATACAATGAGCAGTTCTTC. Its translation: CASSRTSGAYNEQFF.

In its sample, this clone was seen a few times. The V call is TRBV12-2, the J call TRBJ2-1; the tabulated D call, TRBD2, remains unverified against the DNA. TRBV12-2 is deemed a pseudogene. This CDR3 is built from 17 residues. The CDR3 region is CASRNQLTSGPYNEQFF. DNA for the CDR3: TGTGCAAGTCGCAATCAGCTGACTAGCGGACCCTACAATGAGCAGTTCTTC.

This chain links TRBV5-1 with TRBJ2-5, with D hard to call. V was clipped by 0 bases and J by 5 bases, with 5 bases between them. CDR3 size: 12 residues. From germline, CDR1 is SGHRS and CDR2 YFSETQ. Here the CDR3 reads CASSLALETQYF. The CDR3 DNA follows: TGCGCCAGCAGCTTGGCGTTGGAGACCCAGTACTTC. Supplemented by reference TRBV5-1 and TRBJ2-5, the full variable domain reads KAGVTQTPRYLIKTRGQQVTLSCSPISGHRSVSWYQQTPGQGLQFLFEYFSETQRNKGNFPGRFSGRQFSNSRSEMNVSTLELGDSALYLCASSLALETQYFGPGTRLLVL.